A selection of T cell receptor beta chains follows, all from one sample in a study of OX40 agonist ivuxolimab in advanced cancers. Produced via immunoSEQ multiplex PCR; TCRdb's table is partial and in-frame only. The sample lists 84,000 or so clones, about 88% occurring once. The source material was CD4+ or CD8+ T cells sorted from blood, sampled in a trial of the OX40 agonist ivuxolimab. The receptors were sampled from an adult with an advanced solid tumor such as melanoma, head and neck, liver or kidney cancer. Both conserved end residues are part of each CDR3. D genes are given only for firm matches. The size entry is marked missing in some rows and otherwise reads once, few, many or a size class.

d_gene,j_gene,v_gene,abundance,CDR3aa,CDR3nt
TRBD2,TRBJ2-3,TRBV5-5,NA,CASSPRRAGGTDTQYF,TGTGCCAGCAGCCCTCGTCGAGCGGGGGGCACAGATACGCAGTATTTT
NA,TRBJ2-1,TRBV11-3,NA,CASSPRGGEQFF,TGTGCCAGCAGCCCACGAGGTGGGGAGCAGTTCTTC
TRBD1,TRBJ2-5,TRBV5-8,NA,CASSLGPGQGTRTQYF,TGTGCCAGCAGCTTGGGCCCGGGACAGGGTACGCGGACCCAGTACTTC
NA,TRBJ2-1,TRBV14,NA,CASSLGAANEQFF,TGTGCCAGCAGCCTCGGGGCAGCCAATGAGCAGTTCTTC
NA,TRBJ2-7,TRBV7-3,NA,CASSRRDLTNYERQYF,TGTGCCAGCAGCAGGAGGGATCTCACCAACTACGAGCGGCAGTACTTC
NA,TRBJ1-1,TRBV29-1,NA,CSVAAGHAEAFF,TGCAGCGTTGCGGCAGGGCACGCTGAAGCTTTCTTT
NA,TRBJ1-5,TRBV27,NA,CASSSREDHNQPQHF,TGTGCCAGCAGTTCCCGCGAGGACCACAATCAGCCCCAGCATTTT
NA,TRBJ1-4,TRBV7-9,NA,CASSSQGGEKLFF,TGTGCCAGCAGCTCCCAGGGTGGGGAAAAACTGTTTTTT
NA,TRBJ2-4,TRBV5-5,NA,CASSLASDAKNIQYF,TGTGCCAGCAGCTTGGCCTCCGATGCCAAAAACATTCAGTACTTC
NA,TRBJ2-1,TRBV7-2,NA,CASSPRLGNNEQFF,TGTGCCAGCAGCCCCAGGCTAGGGAACAATGAGCAGTTCTTC
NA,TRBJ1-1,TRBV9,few,CASSVGPGTEAFF,TGTGCCAGCAGCGTAGGCCCGGGGACTGAAGCTTTCTTT
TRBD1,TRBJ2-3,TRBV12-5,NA,CAGATGSDTQYF,TGTGCTGGCGCGACAGGGTCAGATACGCAGTATTTT
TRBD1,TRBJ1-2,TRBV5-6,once,CASSSGQGRGGGYTF,TGTGCCAGCAGCTCAGGACAGGGACGAGGTGGCGGCTACACCTTC
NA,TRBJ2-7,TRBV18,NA,CASSLTSSYEQYF,TGTGCCAGCTCACTCACGAGCTCCTACGAGCAGTACTTC
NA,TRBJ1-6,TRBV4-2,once,CASSQDLAKVSINSPLHF,TGTGCCAGCAGCCAAGATCTTGCGAAGGTATCGATTAATTCACCCCTCCACTTT
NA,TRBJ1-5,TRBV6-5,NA,CASGRDVSNQPQHF,TGTGCCAGCGGTAGGGACGTGAGCAATCAGCCCCAGCATTTT
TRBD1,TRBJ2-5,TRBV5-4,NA,CASSLGGTGGETQYF,TGTGCCAGCAGCTTGGGTGGGACAGGGGGGGAGACCCAGTACTTC
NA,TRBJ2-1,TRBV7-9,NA,CASSFGGPGSYNEQFF,TGTGCCAGCAGCTTCGGGGGGCCGGGCTCCTACAATGAGCAGTTCTTC
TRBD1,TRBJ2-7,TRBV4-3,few,CASSQDYTGGAFYEQYF,TGCGCCAGCAGCCAAGATTATACAGGGGGCGCTTTCTACGAGCAGTACTTC
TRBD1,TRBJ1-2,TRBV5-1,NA,CASSLAPGQLTYGYTF,TGCGCCAGCAGCTTGGCGCCGGGACAGCTAACCTATGGCTACACCTTC
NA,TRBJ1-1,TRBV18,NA,CASSPGRGNTEAFF,TGTGCCAGCTCACCTGGCAGGGGGAACACTGAAGCTTTCTTT
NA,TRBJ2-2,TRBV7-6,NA,CASSDRLVSAGELFF,TGTGCCAGCAGCGATAGACTAGTTTCGGCCGGGGAGCTGTTTTTT
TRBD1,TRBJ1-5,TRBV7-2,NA,CASSPRQGGQHF,TGTGCCAGCAGCCCCCGACAGGGCGGTCAGCATTTT
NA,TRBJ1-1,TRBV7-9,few,CASSFSVAEAFF,TGTGCCAGCAGCTTCTCGGTTGCTGAAGCTTTCTTT
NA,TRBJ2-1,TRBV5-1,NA,CASSYYNEQFF,TGCGCCAGCAGCTATTACAATGAGCAGTTCTTC
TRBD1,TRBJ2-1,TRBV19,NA,CASSTDRGRVNEQFF,TGTGCCAGTAGTACGGACAGGGGGCGAGTAAATGAGCAGTTCTTC
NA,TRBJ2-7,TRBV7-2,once,CASSPAPYEQYF,TGTGCCAGCAGCCCAGCCCCTTACGAGCAGTACTTC
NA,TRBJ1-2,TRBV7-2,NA,CASSDKQASGYGYTF,TGTGCCAGCAGCGACAAACAGGCCTCCGGCTATGGCTACACCTTC
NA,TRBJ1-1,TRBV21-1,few,CASSKGSGLRDTEAFF,TGTGCCAGCAGCAAAGGCTCGGGACTTAGGGACACTGAAGCTTTCTTT
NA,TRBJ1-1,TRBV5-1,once,CASSLGQGAEAFF,TGCGCCAGCAGCTTGGGCCAGGGAGCTGAAGCTTTCTTT
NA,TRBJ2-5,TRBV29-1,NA,CSVELGLETQYF,TGCAGCGTTGAATTGGGTTTAGAGACCCAGTACTTC
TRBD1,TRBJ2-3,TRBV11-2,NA,CASSLDRAGGADTQYF,TGTGCCAGCAGCTTAGATAGGGCAGGGGGTGCAGATACGCAGTATTTT
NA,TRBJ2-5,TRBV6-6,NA,CASSPTEETQYF,TGTGCCAGCAGTCCGACTGAAGAGACCCAGTACTTC
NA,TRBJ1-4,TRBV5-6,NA,CASSLWRIREKLFF,TGTGCCAGCAGCTTGTGGCGGATAAGGGAAAAACTGTTTTTT
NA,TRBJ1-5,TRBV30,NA,CAWSRAAPNQPQHF,TGTGCCTGGAGCAGGGCCGCGCCTAATCAGCCCCAGCATTTT
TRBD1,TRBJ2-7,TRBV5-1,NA,CASSLGDRDSYEQYF,TGCGCCAGCAGCTTAGGGGACAGGGATTCCTACGAGCAGTACTTC
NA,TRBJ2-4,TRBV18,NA,CASSPASGTPPSQNIQYF,TGTGCCAGCTCACCCGCGTCGGGAACCCCTCCGAGCCAAAACATTCAGTACTTC
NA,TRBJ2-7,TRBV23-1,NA,CASSRRRRPYEQYF,TGCGCCAGCAGTCGGAGACGGCGCCCCTACGAGCAGTACTTC
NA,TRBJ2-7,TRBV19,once,CASSITGSYEQYF,TGTGCCAGTAGTATAACTGGATCCTACGAGCAGTACTTC
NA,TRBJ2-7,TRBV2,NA,CASSPVGRSEGEQYF,TGTGCCAGCAGCCCGGTTGGAAGGAGCGAGGGCGAGCAGTACTTC
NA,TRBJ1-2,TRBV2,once,CASNRKGAYGYTF,TGTGCCAGCAATAGAAAGGGTGCCTATGGCTACACCTTC
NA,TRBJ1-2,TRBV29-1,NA,CSVEELSSSYGYTF,TGCAGCGTTGAAGAGCTGTCATCTAGCTATGGCTACACCTTC
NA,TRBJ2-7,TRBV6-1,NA,CASSDSSAAFGQYF,TGTGCCAGCAGTGACTCATCGGCCGCGTTCGGGCAGTACTTC
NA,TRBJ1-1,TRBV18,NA,CASSPQARTESTEAFF,TGTGCCAGCTCACCCCAAGCTCGGACAGAGTCCACTGAAGCTTTCTTT
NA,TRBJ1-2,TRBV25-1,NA,CASSERQESGYTF,TGTGCCAGCAGTGAACGACAGGAAAGTGGCTACACCTTC
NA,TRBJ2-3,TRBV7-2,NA,CASSLDSSSKDTQYF,TGTGCCAGCAGCTTGGACAGCTCCTCCAAAGATACGCAGTATTTT
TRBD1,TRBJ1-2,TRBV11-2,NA,CASSLTDRNYGYTF,TGTGCCAGCAGCTTGACGGACAGGAACTATGGCTACACCTTC
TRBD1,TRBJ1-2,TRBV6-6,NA,CASSPGQGRLGYTF,TGTGCCAGCAGTCCCGGACAGGGTAGATTGGGCTACACCTTC
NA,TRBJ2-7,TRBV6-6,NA,CASRPRVRTYEQYF,TGTGCCAGCAGGCCTAGGGTGAGGACCTACGAGCAGTACTTC
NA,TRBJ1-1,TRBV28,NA,CASSLVVRTLAFF,TGTGCCAGCAGTTTGGTGGTCCGGACGTTGGCTTTCTTT
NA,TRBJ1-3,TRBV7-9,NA,CASSLSRGTSGNTIYF,TGTGCCAGCAGCCTCTCGAGGGGGACCTCTGGAAACACCATATATTTT
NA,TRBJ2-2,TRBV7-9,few,CASSLAGPDTGELFF,TGTGCCAGCAGCTTAGCGGGCCCTGACACCGGGGAGCTGTTTTTT
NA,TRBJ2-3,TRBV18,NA,CASSPLNTQYF,TGTGCCAGCTCACCACTGAATACGCAGTATTTT
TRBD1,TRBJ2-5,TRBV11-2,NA,CASNQGAETQYF,TGTGCCAGCAACCAGGGGGCGGAGACCCAGTACTTC
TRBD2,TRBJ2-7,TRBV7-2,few,CASSLQGTGGREQYF,TGTGCCAGCAGCCTCCAGGGTACGGGGGGAAGGGAACAGTACTTC
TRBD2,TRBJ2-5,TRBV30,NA,CAYGLAGRQETQYF,TGTGCCTACGGACTAGCGGGGCGTCAAGAGACCCAGTACTTC
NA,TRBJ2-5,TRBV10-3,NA,CAISSDREGGQYF,TGTGCCATCAGTTCTGACAGGGAGGGTGGCCAGTACTTC
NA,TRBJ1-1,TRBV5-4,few,CASTRDQGNTEAFF,TGTGCCAGCACCCGCGACCAAGGTAACACTGAAGCTTTCTTT
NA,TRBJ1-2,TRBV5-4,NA,CASSLGNRESYTF,TGTGCCAGCAGCTTGGGCAACAGGGAGAGCTACACCTTC